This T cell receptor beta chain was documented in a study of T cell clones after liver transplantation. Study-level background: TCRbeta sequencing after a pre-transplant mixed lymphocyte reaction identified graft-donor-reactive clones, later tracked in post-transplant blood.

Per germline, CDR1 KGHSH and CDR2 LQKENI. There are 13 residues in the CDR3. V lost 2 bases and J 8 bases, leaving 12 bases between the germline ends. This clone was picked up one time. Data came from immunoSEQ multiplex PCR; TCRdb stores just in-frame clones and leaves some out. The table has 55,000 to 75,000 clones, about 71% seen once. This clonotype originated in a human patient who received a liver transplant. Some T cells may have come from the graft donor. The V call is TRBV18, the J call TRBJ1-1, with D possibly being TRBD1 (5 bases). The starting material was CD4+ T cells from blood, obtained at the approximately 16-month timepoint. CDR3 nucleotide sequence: TGTGCCAGCTCACCAGGGGGAGGCAGCGAAGCTTTCTTT. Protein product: CASSPGGGSEAFF.